Listed here is a single T cell receptor (beta chain). Its antigen is not known. TCRdb called the 5' RACE reads again in MiXCR, with one record for every CDR3 protein. Altogether about 130,000 distinct CDR3 sequences are present, 7.5% to 10% being singletons, with the ten largest covering 40%. V shed 6 bases and J shed 5 bases, with 17 bases lying between them. This CDR3 is built from 15 residues. Germline V gives CDR1 LNHDA, CDR2 SQIVND (reference sequence). This specimen comes from a study of T cells after yellow fever vaccination. General study points: Re-detected after boosting: most primary clones, almost 98% of CD4 and under 90% of CD8.

The gene calls are TRBV19 and TRBJ1-5; weak D call: TRBD1 (6 bases). The specimen was CD8+ T cells sorted from PBMCs, collected on the day of the yellow fever booster vaccination. The sequence derives from a man aged 18 to 30 who received the YFV17D yellow fever vaccine. CDR3: CASRRDRKSDQPQHF. CDR3 DNA: TGTGCCAGTAGGCGAGACAGGAAGAGTGATCAGCCCCAGCATTTT.